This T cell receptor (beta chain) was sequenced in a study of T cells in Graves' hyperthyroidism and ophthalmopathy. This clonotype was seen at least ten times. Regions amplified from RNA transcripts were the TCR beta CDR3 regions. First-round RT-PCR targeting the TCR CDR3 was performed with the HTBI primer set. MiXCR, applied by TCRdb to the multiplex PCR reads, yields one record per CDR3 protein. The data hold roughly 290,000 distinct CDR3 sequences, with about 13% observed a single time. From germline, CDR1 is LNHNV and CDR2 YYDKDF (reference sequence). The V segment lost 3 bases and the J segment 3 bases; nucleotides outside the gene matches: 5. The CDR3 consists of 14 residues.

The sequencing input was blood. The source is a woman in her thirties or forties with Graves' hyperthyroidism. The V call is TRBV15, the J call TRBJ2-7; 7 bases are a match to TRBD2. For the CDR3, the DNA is TGTGCCACCAGCAGTCGGGGGGAAATCTACGAGCAGTACTTC. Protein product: CATSSRGEIYEQYF.